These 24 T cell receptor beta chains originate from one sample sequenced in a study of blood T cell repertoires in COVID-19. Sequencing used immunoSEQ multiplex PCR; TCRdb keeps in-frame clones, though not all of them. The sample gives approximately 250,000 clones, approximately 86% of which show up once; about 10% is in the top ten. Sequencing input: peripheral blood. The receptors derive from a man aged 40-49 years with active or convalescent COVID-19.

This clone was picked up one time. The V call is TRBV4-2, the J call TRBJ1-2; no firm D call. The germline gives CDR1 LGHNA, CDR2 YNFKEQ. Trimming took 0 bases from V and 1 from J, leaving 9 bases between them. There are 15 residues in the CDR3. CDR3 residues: CASSQDLVDNYGYTF. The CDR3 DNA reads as TGTGCCAGCAGCCAAGATCTAGTGGATAACTATGGCTACACCTTC.

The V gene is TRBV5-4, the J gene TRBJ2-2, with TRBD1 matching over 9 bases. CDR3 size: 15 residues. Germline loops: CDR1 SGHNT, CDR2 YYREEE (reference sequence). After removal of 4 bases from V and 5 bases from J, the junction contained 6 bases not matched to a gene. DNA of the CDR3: TGTGCCAGCAGCCATAACAGGGGGCTTACCGGGGAGCTGTTTTTT. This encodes CASSHNRGLTGELFF.

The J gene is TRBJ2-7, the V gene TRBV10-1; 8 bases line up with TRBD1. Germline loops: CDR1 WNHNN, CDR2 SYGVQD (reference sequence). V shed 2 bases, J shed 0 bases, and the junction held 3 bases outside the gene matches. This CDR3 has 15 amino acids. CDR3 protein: CASSEGQGASYEQYF. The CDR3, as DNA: TGCGCCAGCAGTGAGGGACAGGGAGCCTCCTACGAGCAGTACTTC.

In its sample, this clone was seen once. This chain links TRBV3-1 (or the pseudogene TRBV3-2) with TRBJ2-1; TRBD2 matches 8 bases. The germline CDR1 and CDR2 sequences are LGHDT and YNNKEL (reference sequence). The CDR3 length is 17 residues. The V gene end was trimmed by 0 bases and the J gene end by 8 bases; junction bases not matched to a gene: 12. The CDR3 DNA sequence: TGTGCCAGCAGCCAAGATTCCTCGGGACTAGGAATGTATGAGCAGTTCTTC. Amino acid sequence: CASSQDSSGLGMYEQFF.

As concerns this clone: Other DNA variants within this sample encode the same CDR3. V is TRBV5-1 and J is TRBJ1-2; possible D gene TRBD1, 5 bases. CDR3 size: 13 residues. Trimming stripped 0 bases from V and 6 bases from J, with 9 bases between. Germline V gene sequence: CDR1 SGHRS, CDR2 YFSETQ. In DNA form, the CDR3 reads TGCGCCAGCAGCTTGGCCCAGGGCGATGGCTACACCTTC. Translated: CASSLAQGDGYTF. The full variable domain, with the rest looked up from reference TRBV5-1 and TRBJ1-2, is KAGVTQTPRYLIKTRGQQVTLSCSPISGHRSVSWYQQTPGQGLQFLFEYFSETQRNKGNFPGRFSGRQFSNSRSEMNVSTLELGDSALYLCASSLAQGDGYTFGSGTRLTVV.

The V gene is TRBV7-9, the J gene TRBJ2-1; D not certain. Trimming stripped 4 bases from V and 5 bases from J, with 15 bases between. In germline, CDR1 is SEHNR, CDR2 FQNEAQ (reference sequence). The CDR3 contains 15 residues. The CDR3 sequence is CASSSARSVNNEQFF. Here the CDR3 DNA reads TGTGCCAGCAGCTCCGCCCGCTCGGTCAACAATGAGCAGTTCTTC. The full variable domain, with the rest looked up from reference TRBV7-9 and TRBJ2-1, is DTGVSQNPRHKITKRGQNVTFRCDPISEHNRLYWYRQTLGQGPEFLTYFQNEAQLEKSRLLSDRFSAERPKGSFSTLEIQRTEQGDSAMYLCASSSARSVNNEQFFGPGTRLTVL.

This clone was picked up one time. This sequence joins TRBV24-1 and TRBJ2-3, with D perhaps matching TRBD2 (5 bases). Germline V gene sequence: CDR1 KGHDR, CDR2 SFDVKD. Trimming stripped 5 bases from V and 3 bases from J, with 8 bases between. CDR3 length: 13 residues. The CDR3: CATSGSGTDTQYF. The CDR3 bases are TGTGCCACCAGTGGGAGCGGAACAGATACGCAGTATTTT.

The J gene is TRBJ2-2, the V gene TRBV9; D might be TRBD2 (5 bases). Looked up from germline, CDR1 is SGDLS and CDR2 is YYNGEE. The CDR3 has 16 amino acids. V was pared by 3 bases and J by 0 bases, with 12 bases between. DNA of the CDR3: TGTGCCAGCAGCGCGGCGGGCGGAACGAACACCGGGGAGCTGTTTTTT. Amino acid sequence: CASSAAGGTNTGELFF.

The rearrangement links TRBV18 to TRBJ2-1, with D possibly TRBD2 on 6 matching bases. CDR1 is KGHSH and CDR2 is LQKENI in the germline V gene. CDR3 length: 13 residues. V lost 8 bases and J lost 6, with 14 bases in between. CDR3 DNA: TGTGCCAGCACACTAGCTGAAGGCAATGAGCAGTTCTTC. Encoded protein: CASTLAEGNEQFF.

This CDR3 is CASSPGTEQFF. The CDR3 nucleotides read TGTGCCAGCAGTCCCGGGACAGAGCAGTTCTTC. V and J are TRBV7-6 and TRBJ2-1; maybe TRBD1 (6 bases). CDR3 length equals 11 residues. Germline assignment: CDR1 SGHVS and CDR2 FNYEAQ. V lost 6 bases, J lost 10 bases, and 10 bases lay in between.

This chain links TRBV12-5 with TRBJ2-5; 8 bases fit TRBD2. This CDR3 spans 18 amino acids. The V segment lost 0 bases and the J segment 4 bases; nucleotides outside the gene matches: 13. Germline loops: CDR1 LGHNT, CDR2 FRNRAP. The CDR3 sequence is CASGLVSSGGRAGETQYF. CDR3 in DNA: TGTGCTAGTGGTTTGGTATCCTCGGGAGGGAGGGCAGGAGAGACCCAGTACTTC.

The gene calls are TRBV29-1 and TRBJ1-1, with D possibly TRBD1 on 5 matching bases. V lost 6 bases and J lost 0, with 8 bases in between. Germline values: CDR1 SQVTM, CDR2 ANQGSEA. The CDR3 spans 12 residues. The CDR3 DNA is TGCAGCGTACGGACATTGAACACTGAAGCTTTCTTT. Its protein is CSVRTLNTEAFF.

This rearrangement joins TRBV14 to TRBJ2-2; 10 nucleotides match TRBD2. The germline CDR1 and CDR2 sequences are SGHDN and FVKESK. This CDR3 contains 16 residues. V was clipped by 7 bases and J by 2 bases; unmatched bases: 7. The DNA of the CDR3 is TGTGCCAGCAAGAAGCGGGAGGGCCTTAACACCGGGGAGCTGTTTTTT. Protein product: CASKKREGLNTGELFF.

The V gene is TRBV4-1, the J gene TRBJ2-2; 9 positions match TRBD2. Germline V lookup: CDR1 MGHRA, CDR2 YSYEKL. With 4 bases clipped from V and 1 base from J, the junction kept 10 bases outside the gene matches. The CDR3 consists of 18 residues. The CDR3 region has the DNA TGCGCCAGCAGCCTCTCTCCGGTAGCGGGGGTGAACACCGGGGAGCTGTTTTTT. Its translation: CASSLSPVAGVNTGELFF.

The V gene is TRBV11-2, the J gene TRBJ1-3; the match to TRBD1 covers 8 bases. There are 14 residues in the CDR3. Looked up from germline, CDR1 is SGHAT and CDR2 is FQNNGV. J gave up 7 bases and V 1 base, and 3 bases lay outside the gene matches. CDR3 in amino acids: CASSLGGQGNTIYF. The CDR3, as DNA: TGTGCCAGCAGCTTAGGCGGACAGGGTAACACCATATATTTT.

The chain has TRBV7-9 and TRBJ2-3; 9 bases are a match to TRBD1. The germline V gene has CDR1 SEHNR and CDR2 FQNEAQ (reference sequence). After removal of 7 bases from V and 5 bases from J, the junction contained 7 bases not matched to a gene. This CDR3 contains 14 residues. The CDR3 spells CASNTGTGKDTQYF. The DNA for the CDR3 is TGTGCCAGCAATACCGGGACAGGGAAAGATACGCAGTATTTT.

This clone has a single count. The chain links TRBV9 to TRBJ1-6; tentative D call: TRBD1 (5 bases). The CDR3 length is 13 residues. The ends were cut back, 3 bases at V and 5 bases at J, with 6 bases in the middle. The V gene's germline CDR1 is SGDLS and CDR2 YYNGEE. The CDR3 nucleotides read TGTGCCAGCAGCGCGACAGATAATTCACCCCTCCACTTT. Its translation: CASSATDNSPLHF.

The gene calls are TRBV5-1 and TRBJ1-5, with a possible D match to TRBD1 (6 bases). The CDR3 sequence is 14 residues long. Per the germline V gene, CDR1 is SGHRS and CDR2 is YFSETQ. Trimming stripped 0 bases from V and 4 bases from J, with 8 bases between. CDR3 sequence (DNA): TGCGCCAGCAGCTTGGATACAGGGAATCAGCCCCAGCATTTT. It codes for CASSLDTGNQPQHF.

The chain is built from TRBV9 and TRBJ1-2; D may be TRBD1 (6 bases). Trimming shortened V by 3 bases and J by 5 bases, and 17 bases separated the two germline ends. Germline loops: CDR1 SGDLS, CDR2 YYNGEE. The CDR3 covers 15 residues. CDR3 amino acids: CASSDRDHAAYGYTF. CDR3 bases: TGTGCCAGCAGCGACAGGGACCACGCGGCATATGGCTACACCTTC.

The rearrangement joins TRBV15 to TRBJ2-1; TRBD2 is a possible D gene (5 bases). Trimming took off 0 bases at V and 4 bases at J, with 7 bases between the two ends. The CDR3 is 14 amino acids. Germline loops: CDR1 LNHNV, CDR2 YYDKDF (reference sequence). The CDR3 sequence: CATSRDRGYNEQFF. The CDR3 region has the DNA TGTGCCACCAGCAGAGATCGAGGGTACAATGAGCAGTTCTTC.

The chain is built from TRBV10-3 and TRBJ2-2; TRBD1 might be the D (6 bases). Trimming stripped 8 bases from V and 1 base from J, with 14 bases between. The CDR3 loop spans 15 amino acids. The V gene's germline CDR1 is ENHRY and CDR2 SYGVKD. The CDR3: CAIHGDNLNTGELFF. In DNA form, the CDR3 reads TGTGCCATCCACGGGGACAACCTGAACACCGGGGAGCTGTTTTTT.

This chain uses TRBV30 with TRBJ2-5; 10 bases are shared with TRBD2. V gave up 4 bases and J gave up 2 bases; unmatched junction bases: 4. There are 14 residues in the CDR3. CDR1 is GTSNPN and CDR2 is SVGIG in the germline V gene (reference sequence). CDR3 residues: CAWTSGRGQETQYF. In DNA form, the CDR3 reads TGTGCCTGGACTAGCGGGAGAGGACAAGAGACCCAGTACTTC.

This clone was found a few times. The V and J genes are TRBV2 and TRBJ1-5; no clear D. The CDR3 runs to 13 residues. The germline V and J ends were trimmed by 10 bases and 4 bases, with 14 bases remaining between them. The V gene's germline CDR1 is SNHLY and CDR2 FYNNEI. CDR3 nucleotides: TGTGCCACCGCGGGCGGGCAGAATCAGCCCCAGCATTTT. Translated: CATAGGQNQPQHF. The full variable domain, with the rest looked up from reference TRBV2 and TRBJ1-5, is EPEVTQTPSHQVTQMGQEVILRCVPISNHLYFYWYRQILGQKVEFLVSFYNNEISEKSEIFDDQFSVERPDGSNFTLKIRSTKLEDSAMYFCATAGGQNQPQHFGDGTRLSIL.

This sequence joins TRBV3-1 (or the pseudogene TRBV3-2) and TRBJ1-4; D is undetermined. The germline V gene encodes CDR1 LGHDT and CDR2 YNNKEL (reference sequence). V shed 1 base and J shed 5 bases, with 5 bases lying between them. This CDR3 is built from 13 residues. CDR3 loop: CASSQGQNEKLFF. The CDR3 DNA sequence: TGTGCCAGCAGCCAAGGGCAGAATGAAAAACTGTTTTTT.